A selection of T cell receptor beta chains follows, all from one sample in a study of cytomegalovirus exposure and HLA in healthy donors. Sequencing was performed with immunoSEQ multiplex PCR; in TCRdb, only in-frame clones are kept and a portion is missing. The sample holds roughly 150,000 clones, approximately 80% seen once. Sequenced: PBMCs. Receptors originate from a man aged 40-55 years in good health and CMV-seronegative. The CDR3 runs from the conserved cysteine through the conserved F or W. D genes are given only for firm matches. Some rows mark clone size as missing; the rest say once, few, many or name a class of expanded clone.

.,TRBV12-5,TRBJ1-1,TRBD1,CASGLGTGAEAFF,TGTGCTAGTGGTCTTGGGACAGGGGCTGAAGCTTTCTTT
.,TRBV29-1,TRBJ1-1,.,CSVERGVNTEAFF,TGCAGCGTTGAACGGGGGGTGAACACTGAAGCTTTCTTT
.,TRBV9,TRBJ1-2,TRBD1,CASSLRTGGGGYTF,TGTGCCAGCAGCTTAAGGACAGGGGGAGGTGGCTACACCTTC
.,TRBV6-5,TRBJ1-1,TRBD1,CASQNRGRITEAFF,TGTGCCAGCCAGAACAGGGGGCGCATCACTGAAGCTTTCTTT
.,TRBV5-1,TRBJ1-2,.,CASSPLGRANYGYTF,TGCGCCAGCAGCCCCCTAGGAAGAGCTAACTATGGCTACACCTTC
few,TRBV12-5,TRBJ1-1,TRBD1,CASGLGRGLLNTEAFF,TGTGCTAGTGGTTTGGGCAGGGGGCTACTGAACACTGAAGCTTTCTTT
.,TRBV14,TRBJ2-1,.,CASSQYGSYNEQFF,TGTGCCAGCAGCCAATATGGTAGCTACAATGAGCAGTTCTTC
.,TRBV11-3,TRBJ2-1,.,CAIRGSSYNEQFF,TGTGCCATCCGGGGGAGCTCCTACAATGAGCAGTTCTTC
.,TRBV2,TRBJ1-5,.,CASSATGTSNQPQHF,TGTGCCAGCAGTGCAACCGGGACATCCAATCAGCCCCAGCATTTT
.,TRBV7-8,TRBJ2-4,.,CASSLTGNIQYF,TGTGCCAGCAGCTTGACAGGAAACATTCAGTACTTC
.,TRBV19,TRBJ2-3,.,CASSFTGTRGDTQYF,TGTGCCAGTAGTTTTACCGGGACTCGGGGGGATACGCAGTATTTT
.,TRBV19,TRBJ2-7,.,CASSIDLGQVTYEQYF,TGTGCCAGTAGTATAGATCTGGGACAAGTAACCTACGAGCAGTACTTC
.,TRBV27,TRBJ1-5,TRBD1,CASSLMGQGGNQPQHF,TGTGCCAGCAGTTTAATGGGACAGGGCGGCAATCAGCCCCAGCATTTT
.,TRBV9,TRBJ2-5,.,CASSVVAHQETQYF,TGTGCCAGCAGCGTAGTGGCCCATCAAGAGACCCAGTACTTC
.,TRBV4-3,TRBJ2-7,.,CASSHEGFHEQYF,TGCGCCAGCAGCCATGAGGGATTCCACGAGCAGTACTTC
.,TRBV29-1,TRBJ2-7,TRBD1,CSVEAGQGTYEQYF,TGCAGCGTTGAAGCCGGACAGGGTACCTACGAGCAGTACTTC
few,TRBV6-5,TRBJ2-2,.,CASSSEDSELFF,TGTGCCAGCAGTTCCGAGGACTCGGAGCTGTTTTTT
.,TRBV11-3,TRBJ2-7,.,CASSSGWVPPQYF,TGTGCCAGCAGCTCAGGTTGGGTACCCCCGCAGTACTTC
.,TRBV7-3,TRBJ2-7,.,CASSQTGVGEQYF,TGTGCCAGCAGCCAGACAGGAGTAGGCGAGCAGTACTTC
.,TRBV7-8,TRBJ2-5,.,CASSPPPVQETQYF,TGTGCCAGCAGCCCACCCCCAGTTCAAGAGACCCAGTACTTC
few,TRBV18,TRBJ2-7,.,CASSSPNRAEQYF,TGTGCCAGCTCATCACCTAACAGAGCCGAGCAGTACTTC
.,TRBV9,TRBJ2-7,TRBD2,CASSVGVSGVEEQYF,TGTGCCAGCAGCGTAGGGGTTAGCGGGGTGGAGGAGCAGTACTTC
.,TRBV30,TRBJ1-1,.,CAWSARGTEAFF,TGTGCCTGGAGTGCGAGGGGGACTGAAGCTTTCTTT
.,TRBV9,TRBJ1-1,.,CASSVVQGTEAFF,TGTGCCAGCAGCGTAGTGCAGGGAACTGAAGCTTTCTTT
.,TRBV6-1,TRBJ1-6,.,CASRLGGLNSPLHF,TGTGCCAGCAGGCTAGGGGGTCTTAATTCACCCCTCCACTTT
.,TRBV5-6,TRBJ2-4,.,CASSWSGQKNIQYF,TGTGCCAGCAGCTGGTCGGGACAAAAAAACATTCAGTACTTC
.,TRBV7-9,TRBJ2-2,.,CASSLARTTGELFF,TGTGCCAGCAGCTTAGCTAGGACAACCGGGGAGCTGTTTTTT
few,TRBV6-1,TRBJ1-1,.,CASRASMNTEAFF,TGTGCCAGCAGGGCATCCATGAACACTGAAGCTTTCTTT
.,TRBV2,TRBJ2-7,.,CASSTTVVTYEQYF,TGTGCCAGCAGTACGACAGTGGTAACCTACGAGCAGTACTTC